Sequencing of this T cell receptor beta chain was carried out in a study of control samples from healthy donors and cancer patients. Repertoires were generated with immunoSEQ multiplex PCR, while TCRdb's copy carries only in-frame clones and drops some. The sample has 260,000 or so clones, roughly four fifths seen once; the top ten hold 13%. CDR1 is SGDLS and CDR2 is YYNGEE in the germline V gene. The V gene lost 2 bases and the J gene lost 1 base, with 11 bases spanning the gap. The CDR3 runs 15 residues. This TCR was recovered from a woman aged 55 to 70 with lung cancer. Sequenced input: PBMCs. The V call is TRBV9, the J call TRBJ2-3; D uncertain. The CDR3 DNA reads TGTGCCAGCAGCGTTCTGACACAAGGCACAGATACGCAGTATTTT. Its protein product is CASSVLTQGTDTQYF.